The present TCR beta chain was sequenced within a study of cytomegalovirus exposure and HLA in healthy donors. The CDR3 has 15 amino acids. V lost 5 bases and J lost 0, with 16 bases in between. Looked up from germline, CDR1 is SQVTM and CDR2 is ANQGSEA. The PCR employed 60 Vbeta primers together with 13 Jbeta primers. Repertoires were generated with immunoSEQ multiplex PCR, while TCRdb's copy carries only in-frame clones and drops some. Of under 200,000 clones listed, about three quarters are singletons. The sample comprised PBMCs. The chain links TRBV29-1 to TRBJ1-2; TRBD1 might be the D (6 bases). The TCR comes from a woman aged 25 to 45 in good health and CMV-seronegative. Here the CDR3 DNA reads TGCAGCGTTAGACAGGCAGTCTGGACTAACTATGGCTACACCTTC. This translates into CSVRQAVWTNYGYTF. Looking up the rest from reference TRBV29-1 and TRBJ1-2 gives the full variable domain: SAVISQKPSRDICQRGTSLTIQCQVDSQVTMMFWYRQQPGQSLTLIATANQGSEATYESGFVIDKFPISRPNLTFSTLTVSNMSPEDSSIYLCSVRQAVWTNYGYTFGSGTRLTVV.